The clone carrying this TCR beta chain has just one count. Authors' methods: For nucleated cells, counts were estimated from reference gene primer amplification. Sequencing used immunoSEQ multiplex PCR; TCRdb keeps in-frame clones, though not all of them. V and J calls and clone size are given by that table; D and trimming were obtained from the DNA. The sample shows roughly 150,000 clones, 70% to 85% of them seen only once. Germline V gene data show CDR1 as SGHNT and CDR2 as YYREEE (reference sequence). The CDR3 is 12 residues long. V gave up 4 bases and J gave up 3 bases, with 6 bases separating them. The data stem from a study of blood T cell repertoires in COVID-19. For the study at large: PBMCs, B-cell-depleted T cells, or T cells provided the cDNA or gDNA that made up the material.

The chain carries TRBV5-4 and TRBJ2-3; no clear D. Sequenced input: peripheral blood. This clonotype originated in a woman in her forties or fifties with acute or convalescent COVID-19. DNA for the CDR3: TGTGCCAGCAGCGTTCCAACAGATACGCAGTATTTT. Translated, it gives CASSVPTDTQYF.